The clone carrying this T cell receptor beta chain has just a few counts. What it recognizes is unknown. This entry comes from a study of post-analysis software for immune sequencing data. Findings and limits, study-wide: Controls had significantly higher normalized Chao1 diversity than multiple sclerosis patients.

cDNA libraries of TCR beta carried unique molecular identifiers. Starting from approximately 1 to 10 million T cells, the study yielded 460,000 or so cDNA molecules. TCRdb used MiXCR to reprocess the PCR reads, holding one entry per CDR3 protein. The table lists around 500,000 distinct CDR3 sequences, approximately 31% of them singletons, with about 5.6% in the top ten. This clonotype originated in a girl aged 2-17 years with multiple sclerosis. Input material: blood.

This chain's CDR3 is CASSSDSYTQYF. CDR3 nucleotide sequence: TGTGCCAGCAGTTCGGACTCCTATACGCAGTATTTT. This sequence joins TRBV7-2 and TRBJ2-3; weak D call: TRBD2 (5 bases). V lost 6 bases and J 7 bases, leaving 11 bases between the germline ends. The CDR3 consists of 12 residues. Germline CDR1 reads SGHTA; CDR2 reads FQGNSA.